The present T cell receptor (beta chain) was sequenced within a study of blood T cell repertoires in COVID-19. About the study: T cells, B-cell-depleted T cells, or PBMCs supplied cDNA or gDNA.

Germline loops: CDR1 SEHNR, CDR2 FQNEAQ (reference sequence). The junction had 9 bases not matched to a gene; V was cut back by 1 base and J by 8 bases. The CDR3 extends over 15 amino acids. This clone came up a few times. Authors' methods: Nucleated cell number was recorded as an estimate derived from reference gene primer amplification. Sequencing was performed with immunoSEQ multiplex PCR; in TCRdb, only in-frame clones are kept and a portion is missing. V, J and clone size derive from that table, while D and trimming were established from the DNA sequence. The sample lists about 150,000 clones, roughly 80% occurring once.

This chain joins TRBV7-9 and TRBJ1-2, with TRBD1 matching 8 bases. Source material: peripheral blood. The clonotype originates from a man in his 70s with acute or convalescent COVID-19. This chain's CDR3 is CASSLVTGGVEGYTF. The CDR3 DNA reads TGTGCCAGCAGCTTAGTAACAGGGGGAGTAGAAGGCTACACCTTC.